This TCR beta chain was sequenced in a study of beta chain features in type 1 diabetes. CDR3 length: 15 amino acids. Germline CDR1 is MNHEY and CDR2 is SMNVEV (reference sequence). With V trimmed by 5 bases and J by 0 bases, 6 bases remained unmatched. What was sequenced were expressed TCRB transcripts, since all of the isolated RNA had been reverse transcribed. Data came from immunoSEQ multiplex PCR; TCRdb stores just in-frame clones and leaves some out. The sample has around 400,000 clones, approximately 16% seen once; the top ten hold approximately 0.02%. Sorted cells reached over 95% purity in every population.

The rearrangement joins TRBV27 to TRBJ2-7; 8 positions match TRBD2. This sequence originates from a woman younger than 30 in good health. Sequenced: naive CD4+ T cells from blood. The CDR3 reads CASSTTSGSSYEQYF. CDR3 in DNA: TGTGCCAGCAGTACAACTAGCGGAAGCTCCTACGAGCAGTACTTC.